Presented here are 6 T cell receptor beta chains from one specimen sequenced in a study of T cell responses to AZD1222 COVID-19 vaccine. Profiled with immunoSEQ multiplex PCR; TCRdb holds only in-frame clones, not every one. The top ten clones hold 1% to 1.3% of a sample with about 46,000 clones, 80% to 90% of them seen once. The sample was peripheral blood, taken 28 days after the second AZD1222 dose. Receptors originate from an adult who received the AZD1222 COVID-19 vaccine.

The chain combines TRBV3-1 (or the pseudogene TRBV3-2) with TRBJ2-1; 7 bases map to TRBD2. V was clipped by 5 bases and J by 10 bases; unmatched bases: 17. CDR3 size: 16 residues. The germline CDR1 and CDR2 sequences are LGHDT and YNNKEL (reference sequence). CDR3 sequence (DNA): TGTGCCAGCAGCTCCAGAGTTGCGGGAGTAGGAAGGGAGCAGTTCTTC. It codes for CASSSRVAGVGREQFF.

The J gene is TRBJ1-5, the V gene TRBV10-3; TRBD1 agrees at 7 bases. The CDR3 totals 13 residues. The junction had 4 bases not matched to a gene; V was cut back by 7 bases and J by 4 bases. Per germline, CDR1 ENHRY and CDR2 SYGVKD. CDR3 DNA: TGTGCCATCAATAGGGACAGTAATCAGCCCCAGCATTTT. The encoded protein is CAINRDSNQPQHF.

This chain uses TRBV4-1 with TRBJ2-4, with D uncertain. With 4 bases removed from V and 0 bases from J, the gap between germline ends came to 13 bases. Germline V lookup: CDR1 MGHRA, CDR2 YSYEKL. The CDR3 has 16 amino acids. DNA of the CDR3: TGCGCCAGCAGCCCAACACCAGGCTTAGCCAAAAACATTCAGTACTTC. Amino acids: CASSPTPGLAKNIQYF.

V and J are TRBV19 and TRBJ1-3; no definite D call. Germline V CDR1 and CDR2: LNHDA, SQIVND (reference sequence). This CDR3 comprises 15 residues. V was pared by 5 bases and J by 0 bases, with 11 bases between. CDR3 sequence: CASSRQQSSGNTIYF. In DNA, the CDR3 is TGTGCCAGTAGTCGACAACAGAGCTCTGGAAACACCATATATTTT. The whole variable domain, remainder taken from reference TRBV19 and TRBJ1-3, is DGGITQSPKYLFRKEGQNVTLSCEQNLNHDAMYWYRQDPGQGLRLIYYSQIVNDFQKGDIAEGYSVSREKKESFPLTVTSAQKNPTAFYLCASSRQQSSGNTIYFGEGSWLTVV.

This rearrangement joins TRBV28 to TRBJ2-7; no firm D call. This CDR3 has 15 residues. The germline V and J ends were trimmed by 2 bases and 5 bases, with 16 bases remaining between them. Germline V CDR1 and CDR2: MDHEN, SYDVKM. CDR3 nucleotides: TGTGCCAGCAGTTTAGGCGGCAGGTCGTCCCACGAGCAGTACTTC. This encodes CASSLGGRSSHEQYF. Variable domain in full (rest from reference TRBV28 and TRBJ2-7): DVKVTQSSRYLVKRTGEKVFLECVQDMDHENMFWYRQDPGLGLRLIYFSYDVKMKEKGDIPEGYSVSREKKERFSLILESASTNQTSMYLCASSLGGRSSHEQYFGPGTRLTVT.

The DNA of the CDR3 is TGTGCCAGTAGTCCAAAGGGACAGGGGAGCTCTGGAAACACCATATATTTT. Amino acids: CASSPKGQGSSGNTIYF. The rearrangement uses TRBV19 and TRBJ1-3; TRBD1 matches at 10 bases. The CDR3 consists of 17 residues. Germline values: CDR1 LNHDA, CDR2 SQIVND (reference sequence). V gave up 5 bases and J gave up 0 bases; unmatched junction bases: 7. The full variable domain, rest sourced from reference TRBV19 and TRBJ1-3, is DGGITQSPKYLFRKEGQNVTLSCEQNLNHDAMYWYRQDPGQGLRLIYYSQIVNDFQKGDIAEGYSVSREKKESFPLTVTSAQKNPTAFYLCASSPKGQGSSGNTIYFGEGSWLTVV.